The 4 T cell receptor beta chains below come from one sample, sequenced in a study of blood T cell repertoires in COVID-19 (dated by TCRdb to about 2020). Library construction relied on the immunoSEQ multiplex PCR assay. TCRdb provides this immuneACCESS table in a form limited to in-frame rearrangements. Some clones are lacking; in checked studies, under half of them reflect an unresolved V gene, and why the rest are absent is not known. The sample table shows fewer than 350,000 clones, and roughly 86% are seen once. Roughly 1.9% of the sample rests with the top ten. Sequencing used peripheral blood. The receptors come from a young woman who had recovered from COVID-19.

The chain combines TRBV19 with TRBJ2-3, with D tentatively TRBD2 (7 bases). The CDR3 contains 16 residues. V was cut by 7 bases and J by 2 bases, with 19 bases left in between. Germline V lookup: CDR1 LNHDA, CDR2 SQIVND (reference sequence). CDR3 residues: CASTNLEGGDTDTQYF. As DNA, the CDR3 is TGTGCCAGTACCAACCTAGAGGGGGGGGACACAGATACGCAGTATTTT.

This clone occurred a few times. The J gene is TRBJ2-3, the V gene TRBV9; perhaps TRBD2 as D (5 bases). Germline CDR1 and CDR2: SGDLS and YYNGEE. V lost 4 bases, J lost 5 bases, and 11 bases lay in between. This CDR3 region has 13 residues. The CDR3 bases are TGTGCCAGCAGCCCAGCTGCGGGAGATACGCAGTATTTT. It is translated as CASSPAAGDTQYF. Drawing the rest from reference TRBV9 and TRBJ2-3, the complete variable domain is DSGVTQTPKHLITATGQRVTLRCSPRSGDLSVYWYQQSLDQGLQFLIQYYNGEERAKGNILERFSAQQFPDLHSELNLSSLELGDSALYFCASSPAAGDTQYFGPGTRLTVL.

The chain carries TRBV27 and TRBJ1-2, with D maybe TRBD1 (6 bases). In germline, CDR1 is MNHEY, CDR2 SMNVEV (reference sequence). The length of the CDR3 is 13 residues. V shed 5 bases and J shed 4 bases, with 11 bases lying between them. CDR3 nucleotides: TGTGCCAGCAGTCTTCAGGGGTCCTATGGCTACACCTTC. It is translated as CASSLQGSYGYTF.

The rearrangement joins TRBV27 to TRBJ1-3; D is uncertain. Per the germline V gene, CDR1 is MNHEY and CDR2 is SMNVEV (reference sequence). The V end was cut by 5 bases, the J end by 1 base, with 15 bases between. The CDR3 loop spans 16 amino acids. The CDR3 DNA sequence: TGTGCCAGCAGTCTGACTCTACCGAGATCTGGAAACACCATATATTTT. Residues: CASSLTLPRSGNTIYF.